This is a list of T cell receptor beta chains from one sample in a study of T-cell memory formation after mild COVID-19. TCRdb redid the calling of the 5' RACE reads with MiXCR, one entry per CDR3 protein. This table holds 380,000 or so distinct CDR3 sequences, around an eighth found once. Sequencing was carried out using PBMCs or a T cell subset sorted from them (not recorded which). The receptors come from a man between 18 and 29 years old who had mild COVID-19 (a few samples of this study predate the infection). Cell type and time point are not known. CDR3s leave out the opening cysteine and the closing phenylalanine or tryptophan. The order of the fields is V gene, J gene, CDR3 protein.

V: TRBV2
J: TRBJ2-5
CDR3: ASSVPGSQETQY

V: TRBV19
J: TRBJ1-1
CDR3: ASSKTGGYLNTEAF

V: TRBV19
J: TRBJ1-2
CDR3: ASRPTLMGAYGYT

V: TRBV20-1
J: TRBJ1-5
CDR3: SAARQGSNQPQH

V: TRBV7-3
J: TRBJ2-2
CDR3: ASSPSGGFTGELF

V: TRBV12-5
J: TRBJ2-7
CDR3: ASGLVPGTGLYEQY

V: TRBV7-2
J: TRBJ1-6
CDR3: ASSPNPGQYNSPLH

V: TRBV20-1
J: TRBJ2-3
CDR3: SARDSGGLSTDTQY

V: TRBV20-1
J: TRBJ1-2
CDR3: SARDNRGRSALYYGYT

V: TRBV29-1
J: TRBJ1-2
CDR3: SVEGSNYGYT

V: TRBV12-3/TRBV12-4
J: TRBJ1-1
CDR3: AVTVNAEAF

V: TRBV5-1
J: TRBJ2-1
CDR3: ASSLGGHEQF

V: TRBV3-1
J: TRBJ1-2
CDR3: ASSPGYGFYGYT

V: TRBV18
J: TRBJ2-2
CDR3: ASSPAELF

V: TRBV24-1
J: TRBJ2-1
CDR3: ATSAAGGPYNEQF

V: TRBV7-2
J: TRBJ2-7
CDR3: ASSFDRSYEQY

V: TRBV7-9
J: TRBJ2-5
CDR3: ASSRGPRQETQY

V: TRBV4-1
J: TRBJ1-4
CDR3: ASSQVGEKLF

V: TRBV9
J: TRBJ1-1
CDR3: ASSPYGGGTEAF

V: TRBV6-5
J: TRBJ2-6
CDR3: ASSLTSTGANVLT

V: TRBV29-1
J: TRBJ2-1
CDR3: SVEGQRGYNEQF

V: TRBV6-1
J: TRBJ1-2
CDR3: ASSEGSYYGYT

V: TRBV7-6
J: TRBJ2-2
CDR3: ASSLVPPSGGDNTGELF

V: TRBV9
J: TRBJ2-1
CDR3: ASSGTGVEQF

V: TRBV20-1
J: TRBJ2-1
CDR3: SASQGGVNEQF

V: TRBV28
J: TRBJ2-1
CDR3: ASCPGQGYTSYNEQF

V: TRBV5-6
J: TRBJ2-1
CDR3: ASSQPGQGIEQF

V: TRBV7-2
J: TRBJ1-3
CDR3: ASSPTGAGNTIY

V: TRBV6-5
J: TRBJ2-7
CDR3: ASSYFGEGSYEQY

V: TRBV7-7
J: TRBJ2-1
CDR3: ASSPSSGYNEQF

V: TRBV5-6
J: TRBJ2-7
CDR3: ASSTSGGERSYEQY